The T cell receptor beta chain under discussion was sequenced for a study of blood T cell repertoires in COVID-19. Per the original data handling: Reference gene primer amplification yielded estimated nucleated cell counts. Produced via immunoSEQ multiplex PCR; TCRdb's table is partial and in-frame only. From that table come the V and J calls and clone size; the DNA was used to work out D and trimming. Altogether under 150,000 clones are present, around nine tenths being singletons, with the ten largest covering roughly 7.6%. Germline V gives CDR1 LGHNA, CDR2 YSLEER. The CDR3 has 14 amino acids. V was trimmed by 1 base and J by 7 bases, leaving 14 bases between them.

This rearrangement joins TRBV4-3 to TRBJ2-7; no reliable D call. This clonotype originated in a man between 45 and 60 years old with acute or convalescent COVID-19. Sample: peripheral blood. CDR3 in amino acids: CASSQAAATGEQYF. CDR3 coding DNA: TGCGCCAGCAGCCAAGCTGCAGCCACGGGTGAGCAGTACTTC.